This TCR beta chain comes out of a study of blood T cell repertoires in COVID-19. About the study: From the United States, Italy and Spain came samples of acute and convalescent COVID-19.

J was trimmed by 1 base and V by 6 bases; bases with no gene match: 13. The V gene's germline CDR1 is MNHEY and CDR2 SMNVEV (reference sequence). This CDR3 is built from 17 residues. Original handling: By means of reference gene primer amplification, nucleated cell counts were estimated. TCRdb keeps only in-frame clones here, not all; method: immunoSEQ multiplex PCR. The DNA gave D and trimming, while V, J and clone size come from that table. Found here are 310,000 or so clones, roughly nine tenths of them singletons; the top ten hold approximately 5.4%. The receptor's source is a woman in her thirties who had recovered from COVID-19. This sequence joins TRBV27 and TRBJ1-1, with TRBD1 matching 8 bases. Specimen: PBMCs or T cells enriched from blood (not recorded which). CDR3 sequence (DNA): TGTGCCAGCAGCATGATCTCAGGGGGCGCGGCGAACACTGAAGCTTTCTTT. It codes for CASSMISGGAANTEAFF.